Following are 11 T cell receptor beta chains from one sample sequenced in a study of beta chain features in type 1 diabetes. The investigators reverse transcribed all of the isolated RNA, so they sequenced expressed TCRB transcripts. Method: immunoSEQ multiplex PCR; TCRdb's copy keeps in-frame clones and lacks some. In the table there are roughly 250,000 clones, 68% of which are singletons. Input material: naive CD4+ T cells from blood. The receptors stem from a man younger than 40 in good health.

Comments on this clone: The sample has other DNA sequences that encode this CDR3 too. This sequence joins TRBV5-1 and TRBJ1-2; 7 nucleotides align to TRBD1. The CDR3 loop spans 13 amino acids. Germline assignment: CDR1 SGHRS and CDR2 YFSETQ. V lost 3 bases, J lost 4 bases, and 3 bases stayed unmatched. CDR3: CASSSTGTYGYTF. The CDR3 nucleotides are TGCGCCAGCAGCTCGACAGGGACCTATGGCTACACCTTC.

The chain combines TRBV18 with TRBJ2-3; 9 nucleotides align to TRBD2. Germline CDR1 and CDR2: KGHSH and LQKENI. The CDR3 is 16 amino acids. Trimming took 2 bases from V and 2 from J; bases not matched to a gene: 5. The CDR3 DNA sequence: TGTGCCAGCTCACCAAGGACTAGCGACCTCACAGATACGCAGTATTTT. This sequence encodes CASSPRTSDLTDTQYF.

The CDR3 DNA is TGCAGCGTTCCTGGACTAGCGGCCGGCACAGATACGCAGTATTTT. Amino acids: CSVPGLAAGTDTQYF. The V call is TRBV29-1, the J call TRBJ2-3; 10 positions agree with TRBD2. There are 15 residues in the CDR3. From germline, CDR1 is SQVTM and CDR2 ANQGSEA. V was clipped by 5 bases and J by 1 base; unmatched bases: 6.

This chain uses TRBV6-5 with TRBJ2-2, with TRBD1 matching 7 bases. The CDR3 is 13 residues long. The germline gives CDR1 MNHEY, CDR2 SVGAGI. V shed 2 bases, J shed 6 bases, and the junction held 0 bases outside the gene matches. CDR3 sequence (DNA): TGTGCCAGCAGTTACCAGGGGGCCGGGGAGCTGTTTTTT. Its translation: CASSYQGAGELFF.

The sample holds a few counts of this clone. CDR3 region: CASSFPTGGMAETQYF. In DNA form, the CDR3 reads TGTGCCAGCAGCTTCCCAACTGGGGGGATGGCAGAGACCCAGTACTTC. The V and J genes are TRBV7-2 and TRBJ2-5; perhaps TRBD2 as D (6 bases). CDR3 length: 16 amino acids. Trimming shortened V by 3 bases and J by 4 bases, and 18 bases separated the two germline ends. Germline loops: CDR1 SGHTA, CDR2 FQGNSA.

The V gene is TRBV25-1, the J gene TRBJ2-7, with 7 positions matching TRBD2. The CDR3 is made up of 16 amino acids. The J segment lost 4 bases and the V segment lost 5 bases, leaving 14 bases of the junction unmatched. Germline V gives CDR1 MGHDK, CDR2 SYGVNS. The CDR3 here is CASSPTVASGMYEQYF. The CDR3 DNA follows: TGTGCCAGCAGTCCAACGGTGGCTAGCGGAATGTACGAGCAGTACTTC.

V is TRBV9 and J is TRBJ2-1; D tentatively reads TRBD1 or TRBD2 (6 bases each). The V end lost 0 bases, the J end lost 7 bases, and 14 bases lay between the germline ends. Germline assignment: CDR1 SGDLS and CDR2 YYNGEE. This CDR3 spans 15 amino acids. CDR3 protein: CASSVGNREVNEQFF. CDR3 coding DNA: TGTGCCAGCAGCGTAGGGAACAGGGAGGTGAATGAGCAGTTCTTC.

The rearrangement uses TRBV28 and TRBJ2-1; the match to TRBD2 covers 10 bases. The V gene's germline CDR1 is MDHEN and CDR2 SYDVKM. V lost 7 bases, J lost 7 bases, and 10 bases stayed unmatched. This CDR3 has 15 residues. CDR3 sequence reads: CASIQLAGPPNEQFF. For the CDR3, the DNA is TGTGCCAGCATCCAACTAGCGGGACCTCCGAATGAGCAGTTCTTC.

This chain uses TRBV28 with TRBJ2-3, with 7 positions matching TRBD2. CDR3 length: 15 amino acids. The ends lost 4 bases at V and 2 bases at J; junction bases unmatched: 6. Germline CDR1 is MDHEN and CDR2 is SYDVKM. CDR3 DNA sequence: TGTGCCAGCAGTTCCCACACTAGCGCCACAGATACGCAGTATTTT. This sequence encodes CASSSHTSATDTQYF.

The chain uses TRBV6-1 and TRBJ2-5, with unresolved D. Germline CDR1 is MNHNS and CDR2 is SASEGT. V gave up 3 bases and J gave up 13 bases, with 6 bases separating them. CDR3 length: 9 amino acids. Here the CDR3 reads CASSELGYF. The DNA for the CDR3 is TGTGCCAGCAGTGAGTTGGGGTACTTC.

The chain recombines TRBV25-1 with TRBJ1-4; the match to TRBD1 covers 10 bases. Germline-derived CDR1 and CDR2 are MGHDK and SYGVNS. The CDR3 loop spans 15 amino acids. J was trimmed by 5 bases and V by 5 bases; bases with no gene match: 5. The CDR3 DNA is TGTGCCAGCAGTACCCCGGGACAGGGGAATGAAAAACTGTTTTTT. It is translated as CASSTPGQGNEKLFF.